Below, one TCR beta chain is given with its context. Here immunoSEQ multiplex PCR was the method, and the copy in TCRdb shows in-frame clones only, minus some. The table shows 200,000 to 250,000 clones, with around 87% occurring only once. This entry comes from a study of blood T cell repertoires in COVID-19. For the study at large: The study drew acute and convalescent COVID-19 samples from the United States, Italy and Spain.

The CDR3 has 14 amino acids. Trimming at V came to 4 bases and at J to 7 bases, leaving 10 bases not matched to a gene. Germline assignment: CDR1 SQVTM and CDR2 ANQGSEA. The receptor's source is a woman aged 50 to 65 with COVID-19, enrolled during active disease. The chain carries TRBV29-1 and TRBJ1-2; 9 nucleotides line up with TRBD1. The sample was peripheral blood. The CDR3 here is CSVGLQGAMGGYTF. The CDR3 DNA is TGCAGCGTTGGACTACAGGGGGCGATGGGTGGCTACACCTTC. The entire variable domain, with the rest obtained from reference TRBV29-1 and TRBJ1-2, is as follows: SAVISQKPSRDICQRGTSLTIQCQVDSQVTMMFWYRQQPGQSLTLIATANQGSEATYESGFVIDKFPISRPNLTFSTLTVSNMSPEDSSIYLCSVGLQGAMGGYTFGSGTRLTVV.